The source of this TCR beta chain is a study of T cell changes during pregnancy in multiple sclerosis. This CDR3 has 15 amino acids. The germline V and J ends were trimmed by 2 bases and 1 base, with 13 bases remaining between them. The germline V gene encodes CDR1 SGHRS and CDR2 YFSETQ. TCRdb's table, derived via immunoSEQ multiplex PCR, lists solely in-frame clones and lacks some. The table has approximately 50,000 clones, 92% seen once. The chain is built from TRBV5-1 and TRBJ2-7, with D perhaps TRBD2 (5 bases). Specimen: CD4+ T cells from peripheral blood mononuclear cells, collected after pregnancy. This clonotype was obtained from a female donor with multiple sclerosis, enrolled in a pregnancy study. CDR3 region: CASSLNNGKSYEQYF. The CDR3 bases are TGCGCCAGCAGCTTAAACAACGGGAAGTCCTACGAGCAGTACTTC.